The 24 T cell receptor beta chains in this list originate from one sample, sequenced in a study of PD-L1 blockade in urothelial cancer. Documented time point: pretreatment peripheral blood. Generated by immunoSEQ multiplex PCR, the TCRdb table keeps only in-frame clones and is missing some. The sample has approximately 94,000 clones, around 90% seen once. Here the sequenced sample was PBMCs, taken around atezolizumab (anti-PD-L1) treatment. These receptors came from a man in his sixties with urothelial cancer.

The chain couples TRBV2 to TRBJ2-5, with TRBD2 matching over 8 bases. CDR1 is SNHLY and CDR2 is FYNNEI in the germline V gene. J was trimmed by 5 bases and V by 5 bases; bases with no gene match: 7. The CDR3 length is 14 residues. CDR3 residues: CASSSGLAGETQYF. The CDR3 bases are TGTGCCAGCAGTTCAGGACTAGCCGGGGAGACCCAGTACTTC.

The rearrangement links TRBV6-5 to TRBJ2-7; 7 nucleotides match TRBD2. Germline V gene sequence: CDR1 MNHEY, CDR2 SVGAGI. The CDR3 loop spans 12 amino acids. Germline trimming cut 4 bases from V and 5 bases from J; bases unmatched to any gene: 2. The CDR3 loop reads CASSWTRDEQYF. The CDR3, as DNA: TGTGCCAGCAGTTGGACTAGGGACGAGCAGTACTTC.

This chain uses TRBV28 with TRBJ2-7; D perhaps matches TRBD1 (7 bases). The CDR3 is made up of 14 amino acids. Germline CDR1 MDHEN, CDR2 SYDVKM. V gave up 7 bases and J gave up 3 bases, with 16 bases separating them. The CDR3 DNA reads TGTGCCAGCACCCACCACAGGGGACTCTACGAGCAGTACTTC. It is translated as CASTHHRGLYEQYF.

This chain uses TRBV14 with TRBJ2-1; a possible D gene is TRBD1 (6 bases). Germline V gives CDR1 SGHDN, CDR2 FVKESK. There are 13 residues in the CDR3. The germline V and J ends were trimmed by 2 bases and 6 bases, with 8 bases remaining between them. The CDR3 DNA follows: TGTGCCAGCAGCCAACGGACAGTCAATGAGCAGTTCTTC. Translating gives CASSQRTVNEQFF.

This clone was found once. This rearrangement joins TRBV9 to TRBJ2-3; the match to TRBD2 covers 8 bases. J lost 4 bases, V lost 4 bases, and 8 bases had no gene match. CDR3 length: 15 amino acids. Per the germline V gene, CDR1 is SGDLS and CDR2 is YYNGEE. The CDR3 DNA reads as TGTGCCAGCAGCCCCCGGGAGGGGGGCGCAGATACGCAGTATTTT. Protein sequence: CASSPREGGADTQYF.

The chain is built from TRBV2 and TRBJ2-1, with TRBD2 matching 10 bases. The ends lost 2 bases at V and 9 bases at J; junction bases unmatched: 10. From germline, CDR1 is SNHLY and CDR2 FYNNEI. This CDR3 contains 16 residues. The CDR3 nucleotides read TGTGCCAGCAGTGAAACGTTAGCGGGGGGCCGGGGTGAGCAGTTCTTC. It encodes CASSETLAGGRGEQFF. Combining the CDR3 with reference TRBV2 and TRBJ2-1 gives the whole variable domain EPEVTQTPSHQVTQMGQEVILRCVPISNHLYFYWYRQILGQKVEFLVSFYNNEISEKSEIFDDQFSVERPDGSNFTLKIRSTKLEDSAMYFCASSETLAGGRGEQFFGPGTRLTVL.

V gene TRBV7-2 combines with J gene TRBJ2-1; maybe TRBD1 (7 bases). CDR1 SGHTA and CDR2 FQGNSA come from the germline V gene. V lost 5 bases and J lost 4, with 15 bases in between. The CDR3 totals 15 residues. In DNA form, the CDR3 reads TGTGCCAGCAGCGTCCTGACAGGGACTTACAATGAGCAGTTCTTC. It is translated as CASSVLTGTYNEQFF.

CDR3 in amino acids: CASSLFQRETNNEQFF. As DNA, the CDR3 is TGTGCCAGCAGTTTATTTCAGCGGGAGACGAATAATGAGCAGTTCTTC. This rearrangement joins TRBV28 to TRBJ2-1; 8 nucleotides line up with TRBD2. Germline values: CDR1 MDHEN, CDR2 SYDVKM. The V and J ends lost 1 base and 7 bases, in that order; junction bases with no gene match: 9. The CDR3 spans 16 residues.

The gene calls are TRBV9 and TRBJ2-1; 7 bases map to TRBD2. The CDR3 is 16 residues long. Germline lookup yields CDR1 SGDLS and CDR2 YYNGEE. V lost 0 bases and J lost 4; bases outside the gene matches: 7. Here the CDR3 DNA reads TGTGCCAGCAGCGTAGCTGAACTAGCGCCTTACAATGAGCAGTTCTTC. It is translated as CASSVAELAPYNEQFF.

This CDR3 is CASSPPGGGAYEQYF. In nucleotides, the CDR3 is TGTGCCAGCTCACCTCCGGGGGGGGGCGCTTACGAGCAGTACTTC. This rearrangement joins TRBV18 to TRBJ2-7; 8 bases are shared with TRBD2. This CDR3 region has 15 residues. With V trimmed by 3 bases and J by 4 bases, 8 bases remained unmatched. Germline lookup yields CDR1 KGHSH and CDR2 LQKENI. The full variable domain, completed using reference TRBV18 and TRBJ2-7, is NAGVMQNPRHLVRRRGQEARLRCSPMKGHSHVYWYRQLPEEGLKFMVYLQKENIIDESGMPKERFSAEFPKEGPSILRIQQVVRGDSAAYFCASSPPGGGAYEQYFGPGTRLTVT.

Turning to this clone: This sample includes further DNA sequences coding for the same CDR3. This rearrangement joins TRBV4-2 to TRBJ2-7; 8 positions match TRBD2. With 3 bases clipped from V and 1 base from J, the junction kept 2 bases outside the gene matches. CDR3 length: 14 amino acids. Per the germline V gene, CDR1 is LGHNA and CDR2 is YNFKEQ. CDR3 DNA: TGTGCCAGCAGCCAGGGACTAGGTTCCTACGAGCAGTACTTC. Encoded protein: CASSQGLGSYEQYF.

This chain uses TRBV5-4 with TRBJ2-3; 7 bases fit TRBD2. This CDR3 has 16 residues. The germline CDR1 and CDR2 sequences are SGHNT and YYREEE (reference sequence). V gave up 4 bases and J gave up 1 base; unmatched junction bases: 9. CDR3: CASSRGDGVRTDTQYF. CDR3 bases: TGTGCCAGCAGCCGGGGGGACGGGGTCCGCACAGATACGCAGTATTTT.

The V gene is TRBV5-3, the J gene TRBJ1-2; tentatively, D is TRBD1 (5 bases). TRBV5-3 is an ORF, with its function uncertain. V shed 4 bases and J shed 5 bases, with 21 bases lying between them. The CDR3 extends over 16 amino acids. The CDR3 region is CARSPAAGFTPYGYTF. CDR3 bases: TGTGCCAGAAGCCCCGCCGCAGGGTTTACCCCTTATGGCTACACCTTC.

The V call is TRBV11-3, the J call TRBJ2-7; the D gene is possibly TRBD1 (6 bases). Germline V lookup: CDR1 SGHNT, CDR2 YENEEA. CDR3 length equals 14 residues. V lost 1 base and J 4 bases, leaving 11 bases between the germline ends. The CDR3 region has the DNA TGTGCCAGCAGCTTAGCACAGGGAAGGTACGAGCAGTACTTC. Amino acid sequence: CASSLAQGRYEQYF.

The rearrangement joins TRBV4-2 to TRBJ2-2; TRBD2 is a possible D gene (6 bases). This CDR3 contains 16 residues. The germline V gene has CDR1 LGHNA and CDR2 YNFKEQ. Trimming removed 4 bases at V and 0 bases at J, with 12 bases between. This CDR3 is CASSPGGLTNTGELFF. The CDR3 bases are TGTGCCAGCAGCCCCGGGGGACTCACGAACACCGGGGAGCTGTTTTTT.

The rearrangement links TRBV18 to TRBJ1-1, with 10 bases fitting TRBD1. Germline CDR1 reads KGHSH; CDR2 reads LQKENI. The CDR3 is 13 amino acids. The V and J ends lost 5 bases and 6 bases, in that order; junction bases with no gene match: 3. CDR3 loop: CASSDRGRAEAFF. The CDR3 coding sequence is TGTGCCAGCTCAGACAGGGGGCGGGCTGAAGCTTTCTTT.

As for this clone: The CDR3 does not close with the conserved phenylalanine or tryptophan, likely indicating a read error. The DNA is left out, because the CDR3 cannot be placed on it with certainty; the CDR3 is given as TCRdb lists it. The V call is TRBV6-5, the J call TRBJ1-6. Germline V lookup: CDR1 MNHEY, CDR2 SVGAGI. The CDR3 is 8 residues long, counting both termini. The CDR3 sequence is CASRPHES.

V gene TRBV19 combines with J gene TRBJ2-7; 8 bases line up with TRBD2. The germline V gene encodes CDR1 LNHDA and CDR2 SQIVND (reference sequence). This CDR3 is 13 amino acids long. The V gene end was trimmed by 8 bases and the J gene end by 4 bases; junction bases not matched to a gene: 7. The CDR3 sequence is CASGSGSSYEQYF. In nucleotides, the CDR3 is TGTGCCAGTGGGAGCGGGAGCTCGTACGAGCAGTACTTC. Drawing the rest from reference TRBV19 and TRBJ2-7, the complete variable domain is DGGITQSPKYLFRKEGQNVTLSCEQNLNHDAMYWYRQDPGQGLRLIYYSQIVNDFQKGDIAEGYSVSREKKESFPLTVTSAQKNPTAFYLCASGSGSSYEQYFGPGTRLTVT.

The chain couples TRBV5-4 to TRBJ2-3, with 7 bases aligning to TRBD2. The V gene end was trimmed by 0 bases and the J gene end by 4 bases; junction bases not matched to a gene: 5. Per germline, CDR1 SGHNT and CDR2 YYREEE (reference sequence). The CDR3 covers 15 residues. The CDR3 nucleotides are TGTGCCAGCAGCTTGGTTCAGCGGGGATCAGATACGCAGTATTTT. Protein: CASSLVQRGSDTQYF.

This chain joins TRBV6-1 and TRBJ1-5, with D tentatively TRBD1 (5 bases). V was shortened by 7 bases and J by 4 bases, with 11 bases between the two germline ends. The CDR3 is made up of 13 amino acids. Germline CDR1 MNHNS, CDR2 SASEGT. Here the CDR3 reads CASNWGGNQPQHF. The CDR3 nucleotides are TGTGCCAGCAACTGGGGGGGGAATCAGCCCCAGCATTTT.

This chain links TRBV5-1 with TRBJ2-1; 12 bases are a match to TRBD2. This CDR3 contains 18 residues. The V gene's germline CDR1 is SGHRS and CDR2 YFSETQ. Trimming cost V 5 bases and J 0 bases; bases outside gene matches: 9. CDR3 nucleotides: TGCGCCAGCAGAGCTGAGGGACTAGCGGGCCTCTCCTACAATGAGCAGTTCTTC. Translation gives CASRAEGLAGLSYNEQFF.

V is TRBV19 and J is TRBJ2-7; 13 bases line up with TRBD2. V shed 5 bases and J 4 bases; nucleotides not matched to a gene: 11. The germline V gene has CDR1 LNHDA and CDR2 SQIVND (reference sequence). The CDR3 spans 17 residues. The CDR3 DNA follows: TGTGCCAGTAGTGCATCCCGGACTAGCGGGAGCGGGTACGAGCAGTACTTC. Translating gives CASSASRTSGSGYEQYF.

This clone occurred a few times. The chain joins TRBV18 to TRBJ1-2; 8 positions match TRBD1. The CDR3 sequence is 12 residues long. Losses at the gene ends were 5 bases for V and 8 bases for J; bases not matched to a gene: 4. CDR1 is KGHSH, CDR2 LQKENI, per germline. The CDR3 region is CASSTQGAGYTF. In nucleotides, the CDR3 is TGTGCCAGCTCAACTCAGGGGGCGGGCTACACCTTC.

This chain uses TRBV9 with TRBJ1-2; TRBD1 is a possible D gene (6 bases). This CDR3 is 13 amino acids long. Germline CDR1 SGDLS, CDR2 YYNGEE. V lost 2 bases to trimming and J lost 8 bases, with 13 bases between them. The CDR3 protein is CASSVGGAWGYTF. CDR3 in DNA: TGTGCCAGCAGCGTCGGGGGGGCGTGGGGCTACACCTTC.